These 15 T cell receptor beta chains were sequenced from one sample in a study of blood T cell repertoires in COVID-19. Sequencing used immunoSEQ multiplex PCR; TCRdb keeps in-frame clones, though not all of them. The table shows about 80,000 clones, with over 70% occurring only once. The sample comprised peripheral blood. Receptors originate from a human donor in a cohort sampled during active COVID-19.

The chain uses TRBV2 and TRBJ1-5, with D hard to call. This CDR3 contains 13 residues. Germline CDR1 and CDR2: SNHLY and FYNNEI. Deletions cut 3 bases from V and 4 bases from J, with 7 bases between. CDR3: CASSDWQNQPQHF. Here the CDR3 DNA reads TGTGCCAGCAGTGATTGGCAAAATCAGCCCCAGCATTTT.

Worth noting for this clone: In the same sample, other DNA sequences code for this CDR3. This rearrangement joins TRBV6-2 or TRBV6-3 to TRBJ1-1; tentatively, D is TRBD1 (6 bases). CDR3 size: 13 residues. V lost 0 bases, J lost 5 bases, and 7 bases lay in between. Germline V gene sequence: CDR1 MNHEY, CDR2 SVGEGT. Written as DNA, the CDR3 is TGTGCCAGCAGTTACTCGAGGGGGACTGAAGCTTTCTTT. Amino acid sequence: CASSYSRGTEAFF.

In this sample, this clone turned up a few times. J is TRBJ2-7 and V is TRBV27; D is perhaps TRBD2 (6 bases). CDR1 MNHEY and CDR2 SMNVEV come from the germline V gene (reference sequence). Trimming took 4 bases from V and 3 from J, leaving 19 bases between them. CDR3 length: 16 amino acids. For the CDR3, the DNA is TGTGCCAGCAGTTACCGCTTTGCGGGGTTGTTCTACGAGCAGTACTTC. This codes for CASSYRFAGLFYEQYF.

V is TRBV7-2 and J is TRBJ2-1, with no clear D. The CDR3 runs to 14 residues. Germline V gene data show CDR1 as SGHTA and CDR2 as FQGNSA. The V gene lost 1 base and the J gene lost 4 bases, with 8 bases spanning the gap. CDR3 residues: CASSLVSEYNEQFF. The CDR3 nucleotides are TGTGCCAGCAGCTTAGTTTCCGAGTACAATGAGCAGTTCTTC.

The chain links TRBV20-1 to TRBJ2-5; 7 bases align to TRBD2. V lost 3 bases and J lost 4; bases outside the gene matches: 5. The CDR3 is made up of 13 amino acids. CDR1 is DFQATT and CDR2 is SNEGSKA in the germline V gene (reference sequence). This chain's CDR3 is CSASFGGGETQYF. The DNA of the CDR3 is TGCAGTGCTAGTTTCGGCGGGGGAGAGACCCAGTACTTC.

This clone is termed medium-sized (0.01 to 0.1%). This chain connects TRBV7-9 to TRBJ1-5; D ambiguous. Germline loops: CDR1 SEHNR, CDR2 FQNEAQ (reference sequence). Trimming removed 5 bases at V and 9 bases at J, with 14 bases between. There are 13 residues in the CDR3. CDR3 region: CASSAGGVWPQHF. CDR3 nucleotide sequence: TGTGCCAGCAGCGCGGGCGGAGTATGGCCCCAGCATTTT.

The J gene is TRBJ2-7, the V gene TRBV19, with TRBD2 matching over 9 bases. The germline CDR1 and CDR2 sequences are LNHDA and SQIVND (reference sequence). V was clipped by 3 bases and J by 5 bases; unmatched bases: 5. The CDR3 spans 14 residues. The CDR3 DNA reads TGTGCCAGTAGTATCATACTAGCGGGCGACGAGCAGTACTTC. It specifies CASSIILAGDEQYF.

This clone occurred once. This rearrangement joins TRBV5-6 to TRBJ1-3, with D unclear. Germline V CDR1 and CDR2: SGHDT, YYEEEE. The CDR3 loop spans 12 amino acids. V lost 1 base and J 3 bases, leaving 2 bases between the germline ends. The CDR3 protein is CASSLYGNTIYF. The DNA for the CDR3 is TGTGCCAGCAGCTTGTATGGAAACACCATATATTTT.

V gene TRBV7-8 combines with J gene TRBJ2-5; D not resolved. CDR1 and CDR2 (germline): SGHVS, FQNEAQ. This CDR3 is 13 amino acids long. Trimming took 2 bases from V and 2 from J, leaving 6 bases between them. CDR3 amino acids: CASSLSRQETQYF. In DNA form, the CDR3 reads TGTGCCAGCAGCTTATCACGGCAAGAGACCCAGTACTTC.

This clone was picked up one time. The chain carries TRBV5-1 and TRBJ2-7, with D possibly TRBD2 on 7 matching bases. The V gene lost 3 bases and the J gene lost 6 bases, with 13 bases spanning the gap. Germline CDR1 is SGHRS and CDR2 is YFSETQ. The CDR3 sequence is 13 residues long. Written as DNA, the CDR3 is TGCGCCAGCAGCTGGGGGAGGGGGGGCGAGCAGTACTTC. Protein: CASSWGRGGEQYF.

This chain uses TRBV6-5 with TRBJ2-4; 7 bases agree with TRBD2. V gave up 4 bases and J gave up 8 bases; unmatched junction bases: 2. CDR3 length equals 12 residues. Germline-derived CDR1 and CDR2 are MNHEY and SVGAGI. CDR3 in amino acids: CASSLGGDIQYF. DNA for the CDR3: TGTGCCAGCAGTTTGGGAGGGGACATTCAGTACTTC.

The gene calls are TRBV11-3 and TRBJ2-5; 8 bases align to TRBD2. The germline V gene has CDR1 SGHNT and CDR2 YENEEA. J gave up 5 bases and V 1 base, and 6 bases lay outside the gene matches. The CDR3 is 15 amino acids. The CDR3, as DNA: TGTGCCAGCAGCTTAGGGGCGGGAGGAGTTGAGACCCAGTACTTC. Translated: CASSLGAGGVETQYF.

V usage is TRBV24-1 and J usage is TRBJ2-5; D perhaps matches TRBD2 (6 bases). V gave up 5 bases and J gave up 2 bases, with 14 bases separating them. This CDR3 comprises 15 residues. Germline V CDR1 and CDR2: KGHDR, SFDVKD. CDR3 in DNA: TGTGCCACCAGTGGGTCTATGGGGGGACAAGAGACCCAGTACTTC. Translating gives CATSGSMGGQETQYF.

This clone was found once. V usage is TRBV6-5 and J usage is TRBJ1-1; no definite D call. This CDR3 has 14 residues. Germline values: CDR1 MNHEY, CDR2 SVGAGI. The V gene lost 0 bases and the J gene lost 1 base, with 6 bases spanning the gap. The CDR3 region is CASSYSMRNTEAFF. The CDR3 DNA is TGTGCCAGCAGTTACTCGATGCGGAACACTGAAGCTTTCTTT.

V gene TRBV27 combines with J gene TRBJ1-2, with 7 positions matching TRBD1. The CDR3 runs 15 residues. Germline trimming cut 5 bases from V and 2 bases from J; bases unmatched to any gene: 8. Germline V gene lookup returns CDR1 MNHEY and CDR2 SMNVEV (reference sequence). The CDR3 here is CASSPSTGLNYGYTF. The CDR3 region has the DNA TGTGCCAGCAGTCCCTCGACAGGGCTAAACTATGGCTACACCTTC.